Presented here are 31 T cell receptor beta chains from one specimen sequenced in a study of blood T cell repertoires in COVID-19. Assay: immunoSEQ multiplex PCR; the TCRdb copy retains only in-frame clones and omits some. The sample carries about 260,000 clones, over 80% recorded once. Specimen: PBMCs or T cells enriched from blood (not recorded which). All receptors come from a woman aged 40 to 49 who had been exposed to COVID-19.

The rearrangement links TRBV6-4 to TRBJ2-1; TRBD2 agrees at 13 bases. The trim removed 6 bases at V and 8 bases at J, leaving 7 bases unmatched. The germline gives CDR1 MRHNA, CDR2 SNTAGT. The CDR3 consists of 15 residues. Here the CDR3 DNA reads TGTGCCAGCAGCGCTACTAGCGGGGGGGTGGATGAGCAGTTCTTC. This sequence encodes CASSATSGGVDEQFF.

The rearrangement links TRBV5-1 to TRBJ2-5; 12 bases align to TRBD2. The CDR3 runs to 16 residues. Germline values: CDR1 SGHRS, CDR2 YFSETQ. Trimming removed 3 bases from V and 1 base from J; junction bases left unmatched: 4. The CDR3 region is CASSSGLAGSQETQYF. The CDR3 region has the DNA TGCGCCAGCAGCTCCGGACTAGCGGGGTCCCAAGAGACCCAGTACTTC.

This chain links TRBV7-6 with TRBJ1-4, with 7 nucleotides matching TRBD1. Germline V lookup: CDR1 SGHVS, CDR2 FNYEAQ. Losses at the gene ends were 8 bases for V and 7 bases for J; bases not matched to a gene: 13. This CDR3 spans 15 amino acids. The CDR3 region has the DNA TGTGCCAGCCTTCCAAGACAGGGAGTTTCTGAAAAACTGTTTTTT. Translating gives CASLPRQGVSEKLFF.

The chain uses TRBV11-2 and TRBJ2-3; 7 bases fit TRBD1. In germline, CDR1 is SGHAT, CDR2 FQNNGV. V gave up 6 bases and J gave up 1 base; unmatched junction bases: 10. The length of the CDR3 is 16 residues. CDR3 region: CASRSIQGKGTDTQYF. CDR3 nucleotides: TGTGCCAGCAGATCTATACAGGGGAAGGGCACAGATACGCAGTATTTT.

V is TRBV7-9 and J is TRBJ1-2; no definite D call. This CDR3 has 17 amino acids. V was cut by 0 bases and J by 4 bases, with 18 bases left in between. The germline V gene has CDR1 SEHNR and CDR2 FQNEAQ (reference sequence). As DNA, the CDR3 is TGTGCCAGCAGCTTAGCGCTAAATAGCAGAACCCGCTATGGCTACACCTTC. This gives the protein CASSLALNSRTRYGYTF.

This clone was detected only once. The chain links TRBV7-9 to TRBJ2-3; D is uncertain. V was cut by 4 bases and J by 6 bases, with 11 bases left in between. This CDR3 comprises 13 residues. Germline V gene sequence: CDR1 SEHNR, CDR2 FQNEAQ (reference sequence). This CDR3 is CASSSPSLDTQYF. The CDR3 bases are TGTGCCAGCAGCTCTCCCAGTTTGGATACGCAGTATTTT.

The chain couples TRBV19 to TRBJ1-1, with a tentative D call TRBD1 (5 bases). The ends were cut back, 1 base at V and 1 base at J, with 19 bases in the middle. Germline CDR1 is LNHDA and CDR2 is SQIVND (reference sequence). The CDR3 is 18 amino acids. CDR3 bases: TGTGCCAGTAGTATAGGATTTTTTATGGGGCAACGGAACACTGAAGCTTTCTTT. Its translation: CASSIGFFMGQRNTEAFF.

This clone was seen a few times. Here the CDR3 DNA reads TGTGCCAGCAGCTCCCAGACAGGGAGAGGGGCTGAAGCTTTCTTT. Its translation: CASSSQTGRGAEAFF. The chain joins TRBV11-3 to TRBJ1-1; 7 positions match TRBD1. J gave up 6 bases and V 4 bases, and 11 bases lay outside the gene matches. Per the germline V gene, CDR1 is SGHNT and CDR2 is YENEEA. CDR3 length equals 15 residues.

This clone showed up just a few times. The chain employs TRBV29-1 and TRBJ2-5; D unresolved. Trimming left V 5 bases short and J 5 bases short, with 12 bases between. Germline loops: CDR1 SQVTM, CDR2 ANQGSEA. The CDR3 contains 12 residues. DNA for the CDR3: TGCAGCGTTATTAGAGATTCGGAGACCCAGTACTTC. Residues: CSVIRDSETQYF.

This clone has a single count. CDR3 protein: CASSLGQGDDEQFF. In nucleotides, the CDR3 is TGCGCCAGCAGCTTGGGACAGGGCGACGATGAGCAGTTCTTC. The chain employs TRBV5-1 and TRBJ2-1; 7 bases are shared with TRBD1. This CDR3 has 14 residues. V gave up 0 bases and J gave up 8 bases; unmatched junction bases: 5. The V gene's germline CDR1 is SGHRS and CDR2 YFSETQ. The full variable domain, with the rest looked up from reference TRBV5-1 and TRBJ2-1, is KAGVTQTPRYLIKTRGQQVTLSCSPISGHRSVSWYQQTPGQGLQFLFEYFSETQRNKGNFPGRFSGRQFSNSRSEMNVSTLELGDSALYLCASSLGQGDDEQFFGPGTRLTVL.

The gene calls are TRBV7-2 and TRBJ1-5; the D is unclear. There are 13 residues in the CDR3. Germline CDR1 SGHTA, CDR2 FQGNSA. Trimming stripped 3 bases from V and 6 bases from J, with 9 bases between. This CDR3 is CASSFEGSQPQHF. CDR3 coding DNA: TGTGCCAGCAGCTTCGAGGGTAGTCAGCCCCAGCATTTT.

The rearrangement uses TRBV27 and TRBJ2-1; D gene uncertain. V lost 0 bases to trimming and J lost 9 bases, with 12 bases between them. The germline gives CDR1 MNHEY, CDR2 SMNVEV (reference sequence). CDR3 length equals 14 residues. CDR3: CASSLSPRVGEQFF. The CDR3 coding sequence is TGTGCCAGCAGTTTATCACCCCGGGTGGGTGAGCAGTTCTTC.

V usage is TRBV5-1 and J usage is TRBJ2-7; 8 bases map to TRBD1. The CDR3 sequence is 16 residues long. Germline V gene sequence: CDR1 SGHRS, CDR2 YFSETQ. With V trimmed by 3 bases and J by 6 bases, 14 bases remained unmatched. CDR3 bases: TGCGCCAGCAGCTCGGGCTTCGGACAGGGAATATCCGAGCAGTACTTC. Amino acids: CASSSGFGQGISEQYF.

Only one count was recorded for this clone. The J gene is TRBJ2-5, the V gene TRBV7-9, with 8 bases lining up with TRBD2. In germline, CDR1 is SEHNR, CDR2 FQNEAQ (reference sequence). The ends lost 3 bases at V and 0 bases at J; junction bases unmatched: 6. The CDR3 sequence is 16 residues long. The CDR3 DNA reads TGTGCCAGCAGCTTTGGAGCGGGGGAGTACCAAGAGACCCAGTACTTC. Translating it yields CASSFGAGEYQETQYF. The full variable domain, with the rest looked up from reference TRBV7-9 and TRBJ2-5, is DTGVSQNPRHKITKRGQNVTFRCDPISEHNRLYWYRQTLGQGPEFLTYFQNEAQLEKSRLLSDRFSAERPKGSFSTLEIQRTEQGDSAMYLCASSFGAGEYQETQYFGPGTRLLVL.

V gene TRBV7-8 combines with J gene TRBJ1-6; D is unclear. V gave up 1 base and J gave up 10 bases, with 20 bases separating them. This CDR3 contains 17 residues. Per the germline V gene, CDR1 is SGHVS and CDR2 is FQNEAQ. The CDR3 sequence: CASSLEEPSIGESPLHF. As DNA, the CDR3 is TGTGCCAGCAGCTTAGAGGAACCGAGCATCGGAGAATCACCCCTCCACTTT.

The chain combines TRBV7-2 with TRBJ2-7; the match to TRBD2 covers 13 bases. CDR1 and CDR2 (germline): SGHTA, FQGNSA. This CDR3 region has 15 residues. With V trimmed by 5 bases and J by 2 bases, 3 bases remained unmatched. The CDR3 reads CASSEGTSGAYEQYF. DNA for the CDR3: TGTGCCAGCAGCGAAGGGACTAGCGGGGCCTACGAGCAGTACTTC. The full variable domain, its missing parts supplied by reference TRBV7-2 and TRBJ2-7, is GAGVSQSPSNKVTEKGKDVELRCDPISGHTALYWYRQSLGQGLEFLIYFQGNSAPDKSGLPSDRFSAERTGGSVSTLTIQRTQQEDSAVYLCASSEGTSGAYEQYFGPGTRLTVT.

The chain links TRBV5-8 to TRBJ2-1; 11 bases fit TRBD1. The germline V gene has CDR1 SGHTS and CDR2 YDEGEE. V trimming: 1 base; J trimming: 7 bases; junction bases outside the gene matches: 4. The CDR3 is 15 residues long. CDR3 sequence (DNA): TGTGCCAGCAGCTTGTGGACAGGGGGCAAGAATGAGCAGTTCTTC. Amino acids: CASSLWTGGKNEQFF.

The chain combines TRBV3-1 (or the pseudogene TRBV3-2) with TRBJ2-1; 11 positions match TRBD2. The CDR3 contains 16 residues. Germline trimming cut 2 bases from V and 7 bases from J; bases unmatched to any gene: 7. CDR1 and CDR2 (germline): LGHDT, YNNKEL (reference sequence). In DNA form, the CDR3 reads TGTGCCAGCAGCCAAATTAGCGGGGGGGAGAGGAATGAGCAGTTCTTC. Translated, it gives CASSQISGGERNEQFF.

The gene calls are TRBV27 and TRBJ2-7; 8 bases are a match to TRBD2. CDR1 is MNHEY, CDR2 SMNVEV, per germline (reference sequence). The CDR3 loop spans 16 amino acids. Trimming took 4 bases from V and 3 from J; bases not matched to a gene: 11. This chain's CDR3 is CASSYSGRREVYEQYV. The CDR3 DNA reads TGTGCCAGCAGTTACTCCGGAAGGCGGGAGGTCTACGAGCAGTACGTC.

The CDR3 sequence is CASSQPPTRGIETQYF. CDR3 bases: TGCGCCAGCAGTCAACCCCCAACCAGGGGGATAGAGACCCAGTACTTC. The rearrangement links TRBV23-1 to TRBJ2-5, with 7 bases lining up with TRBD1. TRBV23-1 is recorded as an ORF, its role being uncertain. The CDR3 extends over 16 amino acids. V lost 2 bases, J lost 4 bases, and 10 bases stayed unmatched.

V is TRBV4-2 and J is TRBJ2-5; D is unresolved. Trimming pared 4 bases from V and 5 bases from J, leaving 5 bases between. Germline V CDR1 and CDR2: LGHNA, YNFKEQ. The CDR3 totals 11 residues. Here the CDR3 DNA reads TGTGCCAGCAGCCTCGCGGAGACCCAGTACTTC. Its translation is CASSLAETQYF.

The V and J genes are TRBV28 and TRBJ1-4; D not certain. The CDR3 consists of 11 residues. CDR1 is MDHEN and CDR2 is SYDVKM in the germline V gene. V lost 2 bases to trimming and J lost 12 bases, with 7 bases between them. Here the CDR3 reads CASSLRRELFF. DNA of the CDR3: TGTGCCAGCAGTTTACGGCGGGAACTGTTTTTT.

In this sample, this clone turned up a few times. The genes are TRBV6-4 and TRBJ2-2; TRBD1 matches at 11 bases. V lost 3 bases to trimming and J lost 4 bases; unmatched junction nucleotides: 7. The CDR3 has 17 amino acids. Germline assignment: CDR1 MRHNA and CDR2 SNTAGT. CDR3 DNA sequence: TGTGCCAGCAGTGATACTAGGACAGGGGGCGTCACCGGGGAGCTGTTTTTT. It is translated as CASSDTRTGGVTGELFF.

The chain links TRBV11-3 to TRBJ1-1, with 9 nucleotides matching TRBD1. CDR1 and CDR2 from the germline V gene are SGHNT and YENEEA. This CDR3 is 15 amino acids long. V shed 3 bases, J shed 1 base, and the junction held 3 bases outside the gene matches. This CDR3 is CASSFLTGGNTEAFF. In nucleotides, the CDR3 is TGTGCCAGCAGCTTTCTGACAGGGGGGAACACTGAAGCTTTCTTT.

This clone occurred once. The V call is TRBV7-6, the J call TRBJ1-4, with a tentative D call TRBD1 (6 bases). Germline V gene lookup returns CDR1 SGHVS and CDR2 FNYEAQ. This CDR3 region has 14 residues. V lost 5 bases to trimming and J lost 4 bases, with 11 bases between them. As DNA, the CDR3 is TGTGCCAGCAGCCACAGGGCCCTTAATGAAAAACTGTTTTTT. Amino acids: CASSHRALNEKLFF.

The V and J genes are TRBV7-9 and TRBJ1-5; D may be TRBD1 (5 bases). CDR1 and CDR2 (germline): SEHNR, FQNEAQ (reference sequence). V gave up 4 bases and J gave up 3 bases, with 16 bases separating them. CDR3 size: 16 residues. CDR3 nucleotides: TGTGCCAGCAGCTCACGGGCGGGGGGTCCCAATCAGCCCCAGCATTTT. Amino acids: CASSSRAGGPNQPQHF. Full variable domain (rest looked up from reference TRBV7-9 and TRBJ1-5): DTGVSQNPRHKITKRGQNVTFRCDPISEHNRLYWYRQTLGQGPEFLTYFQNEAQLEKSRLLSDRFSAERPKGSFSTLEIQRTEQGDSAMYLCASSSRAGGPNQPQHFGDGTRLSIL.

The chain joins TRBV19 to TRBJ1-5; D ambiguous. The CDR3 totals 15 residues. V dropped 3 bases and J dropped 1 base, with 10 bases sitting between them. Germline V gives CDR1 LNHDA, CDR2 SQIVND (reference sequence). CDR3 in DNA: TGTGCCAGTAGTATGTGGGTAGCCAGCAATCAGCCCCAGCATTTT. Encoded protein: CASSMWVASNQPQHF.

The gene calls are TRBV15 and TRBJ2-1; D perhaps matches TRBD1 (5 bases). The V end lost 0 bases, the J end lost 8 bases, and 14 bases lay between the germline ends. CDR3 length equals 15 residues. Germline assignment: CDR1 LNHNV and CDR2 YYDKDF (reference sequence). This CDR3 reads CATSRDLREGDEQFF. CDR3 bases: TGTGCCACCAGCAGAGATTTAAGGGAAGGGGATGAGCAGTTCTTC.

The DNA of the CDR3 is TGTGCCAGTAGTACCCTTTTACTGACAGGGGGCGTCGTCTATGGCTACACCTTC. Translation: CASSTLLLTGGVVYGYTF. J is TRBJ1-2 and V is TRBV19; 10 positions match TRBD1. The germline CDR1 and CDR2 sequences are LNHDA and SQIVND (reference sequence). The CDR3 is made up of 18 amino acids. V lost 4 bases and J lost 4; bases outside the gene matches: 15.

The chain uses TRBV11-3 and TRBJ1-1, with TRBD1 as a possible D gene (6 bases). CDR3 size: 16 residues. Trimming took 2 bases from V and 5 from J, leaving 18 bases between them. The germline V gene encodes CDR1 SGHNT and CDR2 YENEEA. CDR3 coding DNA: TGTGCCAGCAGCTTAACTAATCAGGGGAGGGGGACTGAAGCTTTCTTT. It encodes CASSLTNQGRGTEAFF.

This rearrangement joins TRBV28 to TRBJ1-1, with a weak D call TRBD1 (6 bases). Trimming took 5 bases from V and 1 from J, leaving 14 bases between them. From germline, CDR1 is MDHEN and CDR2 SYDVKM. The CDR3 totals 15 residues. The CDR3 loop reads CASSAPRGGNTEAFF. The CDR3 DNA follows: TGTGCCAGCAGTGCCCCCAGGGGCGGGAACACTGAAGCTTTCTTT.